The clone carrying this T cell receptor (beta chain) was counted between two and nine times. Its antigen is not identified. TCRdb processed the 5' RACE reads anew with MiXCR; each CDR3 protein has one entry. The sample shows around 320,000 distinct CDR3 sequences, about 10% of them seen only once. This entry is derived from a study of T cells after yellow fever vaccination. Study results and limitations: Most clones from primary vaccination resurfaced after the booster (nearly 97% CD4, around 90% CD8). Weaker in magnitude, the secondary response showed a faster peak on day 5 versus 15.

This CDR3 is 14 amino acids long. The V and J ends lost 2 bases and 1 base respectively, with 9 bases between them. The germline gives CDR1 SGDLS, CDR2 YYNGEE. The sequenced sample was CD4+ T cells sorted from PBMCs, obtained 45 days after the yellow fever booster vaccination. This TCR derives from a man aged 18 to 35 who received the YFV17D yellow fever vaccine. The rearrangement uses TRBV9 and TRBJ1-1; D not certain. Here the CDR3 reads CASSVTDGNTEAFF. In nucleotides, the CDR3 is TGTGCCAGCAGCGTTACGGACGGGAACACTGAAGCTTTCTTT.